This T cell receptor (beta chain) was sequenced for a study of T cell responses to AZD1222 COVID-19 vaccine. Regarding the study as a whole: Spike-wide vaccine-associated CD4 TCRs dominated at 160-218 and 743-854. There were mostly white British donors and more females than males, and clonal diversity was possibly underestimated. Targets within unmutated variant regions were reportedly found for nearly half of spike-specific TCRs. Spike-specific TCRs gained breadth and depth after people received two AZD1222 doses.

Trimming cost V 5 bases and J 6 bases; bases outside gene matches: 5. CDR3 length: 15 residues. The germline V gene has CDR1 SGHNT and CDR2 YYREEE (reference sequence). Method: immunoSEQ multiplex PCR; TCRdb's copy keeps in-frame clones and lacks some. Among 120,000 to 150,000 clones listed, about 93% were seen once. As for this clone: The target antigen is unknown.

The V and J genes are TRBV5-4 and TRBJ1-6; 10 bases are a match to TRBD1. This specimen consisted of peripheral blood, obtained on day 0 of MenACWY control vaccination. The TCR was taken from an adult in good health. DNA of the CDR3: TGTGCCAGCAGACGACAGGGGGCGCGTAATTCACCCCTCCACTTT. Its protein is CASRRQGARNSPLHF.